The 27 T cell receptor beta chains in this list originate from one sample, sequenced in a study of blood T cell repertoires in COVID-19. Clones were sequenced by immunoSEQ multiplex PCR, and TCRdb holds only the in-frame ones, with some missing. This table holds 200,000 to 300,000 clones, around 89% found once. The sample consisted of PBMCs or T cells enriched from blood (not recorded which). Source of these receptors: a woman aged 25 to 39 who had recovered from COVID-19.

The chain's CDR3 is CASSLYSGQSSYNEQFF. Written as DNA, the CDR3 is TGTGCCAGCAGCTTGTACAGCGGACAGAGCTCCTACAATGAGCAGTTCTTC. V gene TRBV11-2 combines with J gene TRBJ2-1; D might be TRBD1 (6 bases). V dropped 3 bases and J dropped 0 bases, with 15 bases sitting between them. The CDR3 contains 17 residues. The V gene's germline CDR1 is SGHAT and CDR2 FQNNGV.

This chain connects TRBV4-3 to TRBJ2-3; 7 bases map to TRBD1. The CDR3 length is 16 residues. Trimming cost V 4 bases and J 5 bases; bases outside gene matches: 12. Germline-derived CDR1 and CDR2 are LGHNA and YSLEER. CDR3 sequence reads: CASSLGTDVALDTQYF. The CDR3 coding sequence is TGCGCCAGCAGCCTAGGGACAGATGTGGCCTTAGATACGCAGTATTTT.

The rearrangement joins TRBV11-2 to TRBJ1-3; D may be TRBD1 (5 bases). CDR3 size: 15 residues. Germline CDR1 reads SGHAT; CDR2 reads FQNNGV. V dropped 0 bases and J dropped 1 base, with 7 bases sitting between them. The DNA of the CDR3 is TGTGCCAGCAGCTTAGACAGGGTATCTGGAAACACCATATATTTT. Its translation is CASSLDRVSGNTIYF.

V is TRBV9 and J is TRBJ2-7; D gene unclear. CDR1 is SGDLS and CDR2 is YYNGEE in the germline V gene. This CDR3 has 15 amino acids. V shed 5 bases and J shed 0 bases, with 15 bases lying between them. CDR3 region: CASSPGYSSSYEQYF. CDR3 nucleotide sequence: TGTGCCAGCAGTCCAGGATATTCGAGCTCCTACGAGCAGTACTTC.

The sample holds a few counts of this clone. This rearrangement joins TRBV5-6 to TRBJ1-2; 7 bases map to TRBD1. The CDR3 is 12 amino acids. V was pared by 2 bases and J by 6 bases, with 1 base of the junction left unmatched. In germline, CDR1 is SGHDT, CDR2 YYEEEE. This chain's CDR3 is CASSFDRDGYTF. DNA for the CDR3: TGTGCCAGCAGCTTTGACAGGGATGGCTACACCTTC.

The V call is TRBV4-1, the J call TRBJ1-1; D is possibly TRBD1 (6 bases). Germline lookup yields CDR1 MGHRA and CDR2 YSYEKL. Between the trimmed V and J ends, which lost 4 bases and 3 bases, there was a span of 12 bases. This CDR3 is 14 amino acids long. In nucleotides, the CDR3 is TGCGCCAGCAGCCGAGGACAGCTAGACACTGAAGCTTTCTTT. Amino acid sequence: CASSRGQLDTEAFF.

This chain uses TRBV28 with TRBJ1-4; 9 nucleotides match TRBD1. Losses at the gene ends were 1 base for V and 7 bases for J; bases not matched to a gene: 4. CDR3 length: 15 residues. CDR1 is MDHEN and CDR2 is SYDVKM in the germline V gene. The CDR3 is CASSLLGQGSEKLFF. CDR3 in DNA: TGTGCCAGCAGTTTATTAGGACAGGGGTCTGAAAAACTGTTTTTT.

This clone has just one count. The J gene is TRBJ1-1, the V gene TRBV28; TRBD1 aligns across 9 bases. The CDR3 sequence is 17 residues long. Germline V CDR1 and CDR2: MDHEN, SYDVKM. Germline trimming cut 6 bases from V and 10 bases from J; bases unmatched to any gene: 21. CDR3 sequence reads: CASSPAGDRAPYGGAFF. The CDR3 DNA reads TGTGCCAGCAGCCCGGCGGGGGACAGGGCGCCCTATGGGGGAGCTTTCTTT.

This chain uses TRBV6-2 or TRBV6-3 with TRBJ1-2; D may be TRBD1 (6 bases). Trimming left V 0 bases short and J 8 bases short, with 19 bases between. Germline values: CDR1 MNHEY, CDR2 SVGEGT. The CDR3 is 16 amino acids. The CDR3 sequence: CASSYSGGGARDGYTF. The CDR3 DNA reads TGTGCCAGCAGTTACTCGGGCGGGGGCGCGCGGGACGGCTACACCTTC.

The chain has TRBV5-6 and TRBJ1-2; 9 nucleotides match TRBD1. From germline, CDR1 is SGHDT and CDR2 YYEEEE. This CDR3 comprises 15 residues. The V gene end was trimmed by 3 bases and the J gene end by 1 base; junction bases not matched to a gene: 4. The CDR3 sequence: CASSSPGQGNYGYTF. CDR3 DNA: TGTGCCAGCAGCTCGCCGGGACAGGGTAACTATGGCTACACCTTC.

V usage is TRBV6-4 and J usage is TRBJ2-2; D uncertain. Trimming shortened V by 5 bases and J by 3 bases, and 4 bases separated the two germline ends. Germline CDR1 is MRHNA and CDR2 is SNTAGT. CDR3 length: 12 amino acids. This chain's CDR3 is CASSSYTGELFF. The CDR3 DNA sequence: TGTGCCAGCAGTTCATACACCGGGGAGCTGTTTTTT.

V gene TRBV9 combines with J gene TRBJ1-1, with 11 bases fitting TRBD1. The CDR3 loop spans 16 amino acids. The V and J ends lost 0 bases and 4 bases, in that order; junction bases with no gene match: 5. Germline lookup yields CDR1 SGDLS and CDR2 YYNGEE. For the CDR3, the DNA is TGTGCCAGCAGCGTAGGAGTCGGGACAGGGGGCACTGAAGCTTTCTTT. The encoded protein is CASSVGVGTGGTEAFF.

The chain is built from TRBV6-5 and TRBJ1-1, with 7 bases lining up with TRBD1. V lost 4 bases to trimming and J lost 3 bases; unmatched junction nucleotides: 2. The CDR3 is made up of 13 amino acids. Germline lookup yields CDR1 MNHEY and CDR2 SVGAGI. The CDR3 nucleotides are TGTGCCAGCAGTTCGACAGGGTACACTGAAGCTTTCTTT. This sequence encodes CASSSTGYTEAFF.

The chain uses TRBV19 and TRBJ1-1; TRBD1 matches at 10 bases. This CDR3 region has 15 residues. Germline V gives CDR1 LNHDA, CDR2 SQIVND (reference sequence). The ends lost 0 bases at V and 10 bases at J; junction bases unmatched: 8. CDR3 residues: CASSIETGGSWGAFF. CDR3 DNA: TGTGCCAGTAGTATAGAGACAGGGGGCTCTTGGGGAGCTTTCTTT.

V and J are TRBV7-8 and TRBJ1-2, with no clear D. V was clipped by 5 bases and J by 5 bases, with 12 bases between them. Per the germline V gene, CDR1 is SGHVS and CDR2 is FQNEAQ. There are 13 residues in the CDR3. The CDR3 protein is CASSPSGSYGYTF. CDR3 sequence (DNA): TGTGCCAGCAGCCCTTCCGGGAGTTATGGCTACACCTTC.

J is TRBJ2-5 and V is TRBV11-2; TRBD1 might be the D (6 bases). CDR1 is SGHAT and CDR2 is FQNNGV in the germline V gene. With 3 bases removed from V and 1 base from J, the gap between germline ends came to 9 bases. CDR3 length: 14 residues. The CDR3 sequence: CASSLGTLQETQYF. The CDR3 DNA reads TGTGCCAGCAGCTTGGGGACACTCCAAGAGACCCAGTACTTC.

The J gene is TRBJ2-2, the V gene TRBV20-1, with TRBD1 identical over 9 bases. The CDR3 sequence is 17 residues long. With V trimmed by 3 bases and J by 1 base, 9 bases remained unmatched. CDR1 DFQATT and CDR2 SNEGSKA come from the germline V gene (reference sequence). The CDR3 DNA follows: TGCAGTGCTAGTCGTCCCTCGGGACAGGGGAACACCGGGGAGCTGTTTTTT. Translating it yields CSASRPSGQGNTGELFF.

The rearrangement links TRBV19 to TRBJ1-5; D ambiguous. The V end lost 2 bases, the J end lost 9 bases, and 14 bases lay between the germline ends. The germline V gene encodes CDR1 LNHDA and CDR2 SQIVND (reference sequence). The CDR3 contains 14 residues. CDR3 region: CASSIMGLSWPQHF. CDR3 coding DNA: TGTGCCAGTAGTATAATGGGCCTCTCATGGCCCCAGCATTTT.

This clone has a handful of counts. The chain combines TRBV28 with TRBJ2-5, with D possibly being TRBD1 (6 bases). The CDR3 is 14 amino acids. V shed 5 bases and J shed 0 bases, with 10 bases lying between them. Per the germline V gene, CDR1 is MDHEN and CDR2 is SYDVKM. The CDR3 region has the DNA TGTGCCAGCAGTCCCGGGACAAACCAAGAGACCCAGTACTTC. The encoded protein is CASSPGTNQETQYF.

This rearrangement joins TRBV30 to TRBJ2-1, with 12 bases fitting TRBD2. Germline CDR1 is GTSNPN and CDR2 is SVGIG (reference sequence). The J segment lost 8 bases and the V segment lost 0 bases, leaving 5 bases of the junction unmatched. The length of the CDR3 is 15 residues. The DNA for the CDR3 is TGTGCCTGGAGTGTAGGACTAGCGGGAAATCATGAGCAGTTCTTC. Encoded protein: CAWSVGLAGNHEQFF.

V and J are TRBV19 and TRBJ2-3; D is ambiguous. Trimming removed 10 bases at V and 1 base at J, with 9 bases between. The germline V gene has CDR1 LNHDA and CDR2 SQIVND (reference sequence). The CDR3 is 12 residues long. CDR3 protein: CATSRGTDTQYF. CDR3 nucleotide sequence: TGTGCCACCAGTCGTGGCACAGATACGCAGTATTTT.

The V call is TRBV16, the J call TRBJ1-2; weak D call: TRBD1 (6 bases). The V gene's germline CDR1 is KGHSY and CDR2 FQNENV. The CDR3 is 14 residues long. The V gene lost 1 base and the J gene lost 6 bases, with 12 bases spanning the gap. The CDR3 sequence: CASSQLDSADGYTF. The DNA for the CDR3 is TGTGCCAGCAGCCAATTGGACAGTGCTGATGGCTACACCTTC.

The V and J genes are TRBV30 and TRBJ2-7; the D is unclear. Germline V CDR1 and CDR2: GTSNPN, SVGIG (reference sequence). This CDR3 region has 15 residues. V dropped 3 bases and J dropped 2 bases, with 17 bases sitting between them. The CDR3 DNA sequence: TGTGCCTGGAGCCTGGCCTGGCCTTATCCCTACGAGCAGTACTTC. It specifies CAWSLAWPYPYEQYF.

The chain has TRBV2 and TRBJ2-1; 12 bases map to TRBD2. The CDR3 has 16 residues. V shed 4 bases and J 10 bases; nucleotides not matched to a gene: 11. The germline CDR1 and CDR2 sequences are SNHLY and FYNNEI. Here the CDR3 reads CASSASGRAPSEEQFF. CDR3 nucleotide sequence: TGTGCCAGCAGTGCTAGCGGGAGGGCCCCATCGGAAGAGCAGTTCTTC.

By sample fraction, this clone is medium-sized. One end of the junction does not line up with germline, which may come from a read error. The CDR3 protein is CASSSISGRGDEQFF. DNA of the CDR3: TGTGCTAGCAGCTCAATCAGCGGGAGGGGCGATGAGCAGTTCTTC. This chain links TRBV7-7 with TRBJ2-1, with TRBD2 matching over 10 bases. This CDR3 spans 15 amino acids. Germline V gives CDR1 SSHAT, CDR2 FNYEAQ (reference sequence). The full variable domain, in which reference TRBV7-7 and TRBJ2-1 provide the parts outside the CDR3, is GAGVSQSPRYKVTKRGQDVTLRCDPISSHATLYWYQQALGQGPEFLTYFNYEAQPDKSGLPSDRFSAERPEGSISTLTIQRTEQRDSAMYRCASSSISGRGDEQFFGPGTRLTVL.

The genes are TRBV7-2 and TRBJ2-7; D gene unclear. Germline V gene lookup returns CDR1 SGHTA and CDR2 FQGNSA. Between the trimmed V and J ends, which lost 4 bases and 2 bases, there was a span of 12 bases. The CDR3 covers 14 residues. The CDR3 spells CASSSRQGTYEQYF. CDR3 sequence (DNA): TGTGCCAGCAGCTCCCGACAAGGAACCTACGAGCAGTACTTC.

The J gene is TRBJ2-1, the V gene TRBV18, with 9 bases fitting TRBD1. Germline values: CDR1 KGHSH, CDR2 LQKENI. Losses at the gene ends were 6 bases for V and 8 bases for J; bases not matched to a gene: 11. The CDR3 loop spans 15 amino acids. The CDR3 DNA is TGTGCCAGCTCTCCGGGGACAGGGAGTTCGCATGAGCAGTTCTTC. The encoded protein is CASSPGTGSSHEQFF.